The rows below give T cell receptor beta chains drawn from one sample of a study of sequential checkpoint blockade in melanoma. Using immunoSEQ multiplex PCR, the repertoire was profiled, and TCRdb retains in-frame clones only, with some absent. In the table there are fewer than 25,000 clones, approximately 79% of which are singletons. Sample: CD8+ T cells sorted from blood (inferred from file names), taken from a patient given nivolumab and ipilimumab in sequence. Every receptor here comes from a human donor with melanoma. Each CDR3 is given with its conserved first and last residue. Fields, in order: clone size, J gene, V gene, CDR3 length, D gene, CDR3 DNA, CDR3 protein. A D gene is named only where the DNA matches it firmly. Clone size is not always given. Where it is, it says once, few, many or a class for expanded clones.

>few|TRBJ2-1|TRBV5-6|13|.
TGTGCCAGCAGCCCAATCACCTCGGGGATGCAGTTCTTC
CASSPITSGMQFF
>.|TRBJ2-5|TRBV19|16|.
TGTGCCAGTAGTATATTAGGCAGGGGTCCTCAAGAGACCCAGTACTTC
CASSILGRGPQETQYF
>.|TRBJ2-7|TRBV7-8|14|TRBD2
TGTGCCAGCTCGACCGGGACTAGCTTAGCCGAGCAGTACTTC
CASSTGTSLAEQYF
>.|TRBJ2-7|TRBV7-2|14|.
TGTGCCAGCAGCTTAGGGAGGGGCCCCTACGAGCAGTACTTC
CASSLGRGPYEQYF
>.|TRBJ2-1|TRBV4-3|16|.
TGCGCCAGCAGCCAAGGGGCGGGGCTAGTGTACAATGAGCAGTTCTTC
CASSQGAGLVYNEQFF
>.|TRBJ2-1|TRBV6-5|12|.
TGTGCCAGTCACGGACTGGACAATGAGCAGTTCTTC
CASHGLDNEQFF
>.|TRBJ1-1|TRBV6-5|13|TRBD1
TGTGCCAGCAGTGAAGCTGGGGACAGGGCACAGCGTTTT
CASSEAGDRAQRF
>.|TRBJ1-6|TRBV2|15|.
TGTGCCAGCAGGGGACTACGAAAAAATAATTCACCCCTCCACTTT
CASRGLRKNNSPLHF
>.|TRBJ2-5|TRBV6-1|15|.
TGTGCCAGCATCTTATTGCGGGGGCTGAGAGAGACCCAGTACTTC
CASILLRGLRETQYF
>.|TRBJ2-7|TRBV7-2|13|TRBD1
TGTGCCAGCAGGCGGACAGGCTCCTACGAGCAGTACTTC
CASRRTGSYEQYF
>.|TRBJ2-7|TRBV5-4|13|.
TGTGCCAGCAGCATGGGGAGCAACTACGAGCAGTACTTC
CASSMGSNYEQYF
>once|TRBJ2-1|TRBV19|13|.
TGTGCCAGTACCCCGGCTAGCGCGAATGAGCAGTTCTTC
CASTPASANEQFF
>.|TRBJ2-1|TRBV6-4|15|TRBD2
TGTGCCAGCAGTGACCTAGCGGGAGGAAGCAATGAGCAGTTCTTC
CASSDLAGGSNEQFF
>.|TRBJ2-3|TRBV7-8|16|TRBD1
TGTGCCAGCAGCGCCGGACAGGGGAATTTGGTTTATACGCAGTATTTT
CASSAGQGNLVYTQYF
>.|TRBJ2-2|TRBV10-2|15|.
TGCGCCAGCAGTGAGTCGCGGCGGGGCACCGGGGAGCTGTTTTTT
CASSESRRGTGELFF
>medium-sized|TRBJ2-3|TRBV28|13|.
TGTGCCAGCAGTTTAGTTTTCTCAGATACGCAGTATTTT
CASSLVFSDTQYF
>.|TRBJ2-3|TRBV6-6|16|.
TGTGCCAGCAGTTACCCCTTATGGGCTAGCACAGATACGCAGTATTTT
CASSYPLWASTDTQYF
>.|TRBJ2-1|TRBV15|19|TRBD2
TGTGCCACCAGCAGAGATGGAGGCGGCGGGGGGGATGCCTACAATGAGCAGTTCTTC
CATSRDGGGGGDAYNEQFF
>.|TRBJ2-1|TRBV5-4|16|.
TGTGCCAGCAGCTTGACACACGGGACTCCGCGTGGGGAGCAGTTCTTC
CASSLTHGTPRGEQFF
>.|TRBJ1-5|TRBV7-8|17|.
TGTGCCAGCAGCTTAGGTCTCCCTGAATTCGGAGGTCAGCCCCAGCATTTT
CASSLGLPEFGGQPQHF
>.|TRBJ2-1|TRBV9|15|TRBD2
TGTGCCAGCAGCAGAGCGGGGCTAGCCTACAATGAGCAGTTCTTC
CASSRAGLAYNEQFF
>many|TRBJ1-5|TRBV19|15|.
TGTGCCAGTAGGGTGAGGCTTGATAGCAATCAGCCCCAGCATTTT
CASRVRLDSNQPQHF
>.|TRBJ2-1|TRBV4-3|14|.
TGCGCCAGCAGCCACGGGGACTCCTACAATGAGCAGTTCTTC
CASSHGDSYNEQFF
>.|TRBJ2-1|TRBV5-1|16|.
TGCGCCAGCAGCTTGGGGGGCCAGGGAGCGGGCCTAGAGCAGTTCTTC
CASSLGGQGAGLEQFF
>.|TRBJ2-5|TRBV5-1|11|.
TGCGCCAGCCATGCGGGACAGAAGCAGTACTTC
CASHAGQKQYF
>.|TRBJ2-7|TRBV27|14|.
TGTGCCAGCAGCCCCCCTGGGGGGACCAACGAGCAGTACTTC
CASSPPGGTNEQYF
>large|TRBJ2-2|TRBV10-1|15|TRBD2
TGCGCCAGCAACGGACTAGCGGGAGACACCGGGGAGCTGTTTTTT
CASNGLAGDTGELFF
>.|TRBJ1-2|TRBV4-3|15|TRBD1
TGCGCCAGCAGTTTACAGGGGGAAATTAACTATGGCTACACCTTC
CASSLQGEINYGYTF
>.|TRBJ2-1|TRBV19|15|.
TGTGCCAGTAGTATTGTGCCCTATAATACGAATGAGCAGTTCTTC
CASSIVPYNTNEQFF
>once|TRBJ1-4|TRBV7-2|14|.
TGTGCCAGCAGCTTATTAGGGAGTGGGGAAAAACTGTTTTTT
CASSLLGSGEKLFF
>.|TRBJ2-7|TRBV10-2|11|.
TGCGCCAGCAGTGAGCTTTACGAGCAGTACTTC
CASSELYEQYF
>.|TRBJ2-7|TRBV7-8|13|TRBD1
TGTGCCAGCAGCTTAGACAGGGGGTACGAGCAGTACTTC
CASSLDRGYEQYF
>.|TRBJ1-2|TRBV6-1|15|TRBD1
TGTGCCAGCAGTGAATTGGACAGGGCATCCTATGGCTACACCTTC
CASSELDRASYGYTF
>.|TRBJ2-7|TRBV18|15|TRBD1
TGTGCCAGCTCACCTACCGGACAGGGGGCTTACGAGCAGTACTTC
CASSPTGQGAYEQYF
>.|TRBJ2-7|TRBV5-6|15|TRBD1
TGTGCCAGCAGCTCGGCCGGGACAGGGTTGTACGAGCAGTACTTC
CASSSAGTGLYEQYF
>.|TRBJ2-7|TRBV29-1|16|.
TGCAGCGTTGAGGGGGACTCTCTATCATCCGGCTACGAGCAGTACTTC
CSVEGDSLSSGYEQYF
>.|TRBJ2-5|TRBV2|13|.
TGTGCCAGCTCACTCGCCGGGTGGGAGACCCAGTACTTC
CASSLAGWETQYF
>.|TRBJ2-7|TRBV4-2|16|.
TGTGCCAGCAGCCAAGATGGGGCAGGCTTTTCCTACGAGCAGTACTTC
CASSQDGAGFSYEQYF
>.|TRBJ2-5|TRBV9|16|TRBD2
TGTGCCAGCAGCGCTAGCGGGGGGGCCCGGGGAGAGACCCAGTACTTC
CASSASGGARGETQYF
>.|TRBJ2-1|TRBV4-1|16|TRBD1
TGCGCCAGCAGCTTAAGGGGGCCAAGCTCCTACAATGAGCAGTTCTTC
CASSLRGPSSYNEQFF
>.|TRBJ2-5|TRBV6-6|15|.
TGTGCCAGCAGTTACCGAACAAGGGGCCAAGAGACCCAGTACTTC
CASSYRTRGQETQYF
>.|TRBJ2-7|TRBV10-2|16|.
TGCGCCAGCAGTGAGTCGACCGTGGCAGGCCAGGACGAGCAGTACTTC
CASSESTVAGQDEQYF
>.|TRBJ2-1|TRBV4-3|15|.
TGCGCCAGCAGCCAAGATGGCGGTTCCTACAATGAGCAGTTCTTC
CASSQDGGSYNEQFF
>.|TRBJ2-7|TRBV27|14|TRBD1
TGTGCCAGCAGCGACGTGACAGGGTCCTACGAGCAGTACTTC
CASSDVTGSYEQYF
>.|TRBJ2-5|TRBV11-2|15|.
TGTGCCAGCAGCTTAGCTCGGGGTTGGGGAGAGACCCAGTACTTC
CASSLARGWGETQYF
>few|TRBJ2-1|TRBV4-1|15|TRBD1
TGCGCCAGCAGCCCTGGACAGGGGGAGTACAATGAGCAGTTCTTC
CASSPGQGEYNEQFF
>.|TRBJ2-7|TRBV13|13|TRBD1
TGTGCCAGCAGCAATAGCCAGGGGGACGAGCAGTACTTC
CASSNSQGDEQYF
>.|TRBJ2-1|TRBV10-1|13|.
TGCGCCAGCAGTGTGACACCTTACAATGAGCAGTTCTTC
CASSVTPYNEQFF
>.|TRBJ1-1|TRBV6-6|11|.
TGTGCCAGCGCAGGTATCACTGAAGCTTTCTTT
CASAGITEAFF
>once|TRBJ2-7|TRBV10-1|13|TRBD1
TGCGCCAGCAGTGCCGGACAGGGGTACGAGCAGTACTTC
CASSAGQGYEQYF
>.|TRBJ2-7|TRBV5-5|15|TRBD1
TGTGCCAGCAGTACCCCTCCCGGACAGGTTCCCGAGCAGTACTTC
CASSTPPGQVPEQYF
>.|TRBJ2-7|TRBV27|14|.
TGTGCCAGCAGGGTGGTTGGAGGGCGCAACGAGCAGTACTTC
CASRVVGGRNEQYF